The clone carrying this TCR beta chain occurred once. TCRdb's table, derived via immunoSEQ multiplex PCR, lists solely in-frame clones and lacks some. The sample records under 150,000 clones, more than 70% being singletons. The sample belongs to a study of blood T cell repertoires in COVID-19. CDR3 length equals 12 residues. Deletions cut 4 bases from V and 4 bases from J, with 7 bases between. The germline gives CDR1 MNHEY, CDR2 SVGEGT. The rearrangement uses TRBV6-2 or TRBV6-3 and TRBJ1-2, with a weak D call TRBD1 (5 bases). The sequenced material came from peripheral blood. This receptor was identified in a human donor in a cohort sampled during active COVID-19. This chain's CDR3 is CASSSGLYGYTF. As DNA, the CDR3 is TGTGCCAGCAGTTCGGGACTCTATGGCTACACCTTC.